Below, one T cell receptor beta chain is given with its context. The antigen is undetermined. Germline-derived CDR1 and CDR2 are SQVTM and ANQGSEA. The germline V and J ends were trimmed by 6 bases and 0 bases, with 8 bases remaining between them. The CDR3 is made up of 12 amino acids. The data originate from a study of CD8 T cells in ankylosing spondylitis. Construction of TCR beta libraries was performed using quantitative 5'-RACE with molecular barcodes. TCRdb processed the 5' RACE reads anew with MiXCR; each CDR3 protein has one entry. Here the sample spans roughly 470,000 distinct CDR3 sequences, roughly a quarter being singletons. Findings and limits, study-wide: In ankylosing spondylitis blood, a motif of eight highly homologous TCR beta variants appeared characteristic. Reportedly, disease-linked clones are significantly enriched in ankylosing spondylitis patients' matched synovial fluid.

This TCR derives from a male donor with ankylosing spondylitis. The sample taken for sequencing was blood, either unsorted or a sorted T cell fraction (not recorded which). The rearrangement uses TRBV29-1 and TRBJ1-1; maybe TRBD1 (6 bases). The CDR3: CSVHRVNTEAFF. The CDR3 coding sequence is TGCAGCGTGCACAGGGTGAACACTGAAGCTTTCTTT.